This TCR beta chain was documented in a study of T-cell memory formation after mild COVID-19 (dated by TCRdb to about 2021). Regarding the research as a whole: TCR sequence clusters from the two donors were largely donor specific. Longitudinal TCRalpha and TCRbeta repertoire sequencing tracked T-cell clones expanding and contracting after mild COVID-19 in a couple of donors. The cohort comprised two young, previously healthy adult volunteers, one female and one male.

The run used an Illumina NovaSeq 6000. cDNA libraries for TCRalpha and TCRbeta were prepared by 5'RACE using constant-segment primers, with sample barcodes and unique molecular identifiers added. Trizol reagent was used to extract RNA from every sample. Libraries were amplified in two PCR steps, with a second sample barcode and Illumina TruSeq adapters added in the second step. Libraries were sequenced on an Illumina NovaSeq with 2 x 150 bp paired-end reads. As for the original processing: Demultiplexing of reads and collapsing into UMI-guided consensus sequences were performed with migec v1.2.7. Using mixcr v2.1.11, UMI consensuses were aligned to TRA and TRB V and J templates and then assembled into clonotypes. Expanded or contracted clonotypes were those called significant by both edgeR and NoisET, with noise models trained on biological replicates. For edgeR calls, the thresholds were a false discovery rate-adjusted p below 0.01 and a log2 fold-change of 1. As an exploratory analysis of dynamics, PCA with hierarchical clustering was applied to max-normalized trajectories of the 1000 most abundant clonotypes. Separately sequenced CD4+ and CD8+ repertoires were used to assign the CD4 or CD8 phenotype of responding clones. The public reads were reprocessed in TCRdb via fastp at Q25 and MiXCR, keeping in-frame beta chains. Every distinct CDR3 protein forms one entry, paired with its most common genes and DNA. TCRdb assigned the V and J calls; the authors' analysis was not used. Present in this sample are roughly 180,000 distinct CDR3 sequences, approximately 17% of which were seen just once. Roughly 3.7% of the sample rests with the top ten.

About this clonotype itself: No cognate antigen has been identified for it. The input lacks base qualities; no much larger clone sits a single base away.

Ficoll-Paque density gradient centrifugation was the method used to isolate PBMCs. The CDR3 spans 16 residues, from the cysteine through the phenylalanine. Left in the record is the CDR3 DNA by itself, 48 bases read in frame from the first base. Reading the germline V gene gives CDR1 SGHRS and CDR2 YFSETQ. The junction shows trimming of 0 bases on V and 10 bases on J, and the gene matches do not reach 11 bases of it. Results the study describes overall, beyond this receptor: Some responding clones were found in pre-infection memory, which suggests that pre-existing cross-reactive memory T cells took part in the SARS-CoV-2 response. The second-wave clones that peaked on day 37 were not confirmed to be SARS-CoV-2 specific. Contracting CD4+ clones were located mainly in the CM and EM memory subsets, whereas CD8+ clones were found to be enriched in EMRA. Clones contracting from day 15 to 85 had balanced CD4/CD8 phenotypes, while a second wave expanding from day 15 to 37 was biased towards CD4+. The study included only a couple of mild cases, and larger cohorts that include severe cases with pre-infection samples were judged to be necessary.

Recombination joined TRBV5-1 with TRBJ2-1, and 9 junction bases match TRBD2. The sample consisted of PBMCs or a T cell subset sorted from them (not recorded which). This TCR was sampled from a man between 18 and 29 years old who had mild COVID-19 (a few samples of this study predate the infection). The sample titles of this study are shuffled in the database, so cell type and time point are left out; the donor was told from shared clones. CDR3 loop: CASSLAAGGPVHEQFF. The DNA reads TGCGCCAGCAGCTTGGCCGCGGGGGGGCCGGTGCACGAGCAGTTCTTC. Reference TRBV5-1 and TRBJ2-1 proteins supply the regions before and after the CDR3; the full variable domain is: KAGVTQTPRYLIKTRGQQVTLSCSPISGHRSVSWYQQTPGQGLQFLFEYFSETQRNKGNFPGRFSGRQFSNSRSEMNVSTLELGDSALYLCASSLAAGGPVHEQFFGPGTRLTVL.